This T cell receptor beta chain was profiled in a study of T cells after yellow fever vaccination. Study-wide results and limits: The appearance of a small share of clonotypes in both CD4 and CD8 compartments was observed. Reappearance after the booster was observed for most primary-vaccination clones (about 96% CD4, roughly 90% CD8). Abundant contaminating clonotypes from the bulk population could appear in FACS-sorted repertoires.

TCRdb reprocessed the 5' RACE reads via MiXCR and lists one record per CDR3 protein. The sample yields about 340,000 distinct CDR3 sequences, about 4% seen once. Notes on this clonotype: Antigen unknown.

Germline V lookup: CDR1 SQVTM, CDR2 ANQGSEA. This CDR3 is 13 amino acids long. Trimming shortened V by 4 bases and J by 0 bases, and 7 bases separated the two germline ends. The receptor comes from a man between 18 and 35 years old who received the YFV17D yellow fever vaccine. The chain links TRBV29-1 to TRBJ2-1; D is uncertain. The sequencing here drew on PBMCs, taken 5 days after the yellow fever booster vaccination. CDR3 nucleotide sequence: TGCAGCGTTGGGCTTCCCTCCTACAATGAGCAGTTCTTC. Translated, it gives CSVGLPSYNEQFF.